This entry lists 24 T cell receptor beta chains sequenced from one sample in a study of cytomegalovirus exposure and HLA in healthy donors. Using immunoSEQ multiplex PCR, the repertoire was profiled, and TCRdb retains in-frame clones only, with some absent. The sample lists roughly 250,000 clones; approximately 86% were seen once. The specimen was PBMCs. The receptors here all came from a woman in her thirties in good health and CMV-seropositive.

The rearrangement joins TRBV11-2 to TRBJ2-1; 10 nucleotides match TRBD2. The CDR3 spans 15 residues. Trimming took 5 bases from V and 6 from J; bases not matched to a gene: 7. Germline assignment: CDR1 SGHAT and CDR2 FQNNGV. The CDR3 sequence: CASSPGLAEPNEQFF. CDR3 nucleotide sequence: TGTGCCAGCAGCCCCGGACTAGCGGAACCCAATGAGCAGTTCTTC.

This chain joins TRBV28 and TRBJ1-1; D call uncertain. V shed 2 bases and J shed 5 bases, with 9 bases lying between them. The CDR3 consists of 13 residues. Germline V gene data show CDR1 as MDHEN and CDR2 as SYDVKM. CDR3 residues: CASSLEKWTEAFF. CDR3 bases: TGTGCCAGCAGTTTAGAGAAGTGGACTGAAGCTTTCTTT. The variable domain in full, completed from reference TRBV28 and TRBJ1-1, reads DVKVTQSSRYLVKRTGEKVFLECVQDMDHENMFWYRQDPGLGLRLIYFSYDVKMKEKGDIPEGYSVSREKKERFSLILESASTNQTSMYLCASSLEKWTEAFFGQGTRLTVV.

The chain employs TRBV7-2 and TRBJ2-7; 7 nucleotides match TRBD2. The J segment lost 1 base and the V segment lost 5 bases, leaving 8 bases of the junction unmatched. CDR1 is SGHTA, CDR2 FQGNSA, per germline. The CDR3 is 15 residues long. This chain's CDR3 is CASSAGWGGSYEQYF. The CDR3 bases are TGTGCCAGCAGCGCAGGTTGGGGGGGATCCTACGAGCAGTACTTC.

V is TRBV19 and J is TRBJ1-1; TRBD1 is a possible D gene (5 bases). The CDR3 is made up of 15 amino acids. Trimming stripped 7 bases from V and 1 base from J, with 16 bases between. Looked up from germline, CDR1 is LNHDA and CDR2 is SQIVND (reference sequence). The CDR3, as DNA: TGTGCCAGTATGAGTGGACAAGCTGCGAACACTGAAGCTTTCTTT. It is translated as CASMSGQAANTEAFF.

This chain uses TRBV27 with TRBJ2-7, with 12 bases lining up with TRBD2. This CDR3 is 17 amino acids long. The V gene's germline CDR1 is MNHEY and CDR2 SMNVEV (reference sequence). J was trimmed by 3 bases and V by 5 bases; bases with no gene match: 11. The CDR3: CASSKLAGGLPLYEQYF. DNA for the CDR3: TGTGCCAGCAGTAAGCTAGCGGGAGGGCTCCCTCTCTACGAGCAGTACTTC.

The genes are TRBV5-4 and TRBJ1-4, with D unclear. The V gene's germline CDR1 is SGHNT and CDR2 YYREEE (reference sequence). The CDR3 runs to 14 residues. Trimming pared 0 bases from V and 3 bases from J, leaving 6 bases between. The CDR3 region has the DNA TGTGCCAGCAGCTTGGACAGTGCTAATGAAAAACTGTTTTTT. This translates into CASSLDSANEKLFF.

V usage is TRBV27 and J usage is TRBJ1-1, with 8 bases aligning to TRBD1. The ends lost 7 bases at V and 1 base at J; junction bases unmatched: 8. The CDR3 runs 15 residues. Per the germline V gene, CDR1 is MNHEY and CDR2 is SMNVEV (reference sequence). The CDR3 spells CASIPMDRANTEAFF. The CDR3 region has the DNA TGTGCCAGCATCCCTATGGACAGGGCGAACACTGAAGCTTTCTTT.

This clone was seen once. The gene calls are TRBV28 and TRBJ1-2; 7 bases align to TRBD1. V dropped 5 bases and J dropped 0; count of bases not matched to a gene: 6. The germline CDR1 and CDR2 sequences are MDHEN and SYDVKM. There are 15 residues in the CDR3. The CDR3 here is CASSPLTGSNYGYTF. The CDR3 bases are TGTGCCAGCAGTCCGTTGACAGGGTCTAACTATGGCTACACCTTC.

The chain is built from TRBV5-4 and TRBJ2-7, with 8 positions matching TRBD2. The junction had 7 bases not matched to a gene; V was cut back by 0 bases and J by 2 bases. CDR3 length: 16 residues. Germline V CDR1 and CDR2: SGHNT, YYREEE (reference sequence). The CDR3 is CASSLAQGLGPYEQYF. CDR3 nucleotide sequence: TGTGCCAGCAGCTTGGCCCAGGGACTAGGGCCCTACGAGCAGTACTTC.

The rearrangement uses TRBV19 and TRBJ1-1; tentative D call: TRBD1 (5 bases). Per germline, CDR1 LNHDA and CDR2 SQIVND (reference sequence). Trimming stripped 6 bases from V and 11 bases from J, with 22 bases between. This CDR3 spans 14 amino acids. The DNA for the CDR3 is TGTGCCAGTAGCCATTTTTCGGGGGGAGTCGGGGCTTTCTTT. Translating gives CASSHFSGGVGAFF.

This clone has only one observation. The V and J genes are TRBV5-4 and TRBJ1-3; D may be TRBD1 (6 bases). The CDR3 runs 15 residues. Germline CDR1 and CDR2: SGHNT and YYREEE (reference sequence). With 0 bases removed from V and 1 base from J, the gap between germline ends came to 8 bases. The CDR3 region has the DNA TGTGCCAGCAGCTTGGATACAGGGTCTGGAAACACCATATATTTT. Its translation is CASSLDTGSGNTIYF. The full variable domain, in which reference TRBV5-4 and TRBJ1-3 provide the parts outside the CDR3, is ETGVTQSPTHLIKTRGQQVTLRCSSQSGHNTVSWYQQALGQGPQFIFQYYREEENGRGNFPPRFSGLQFPNYSSELNVNALELDDSALYLCASSLDTGSGNTIYFGEGSWLTVV.

This clone was recorded many times. The V and J genes are TRBV7-2 and TRBJ2-7; D unresolved. The CDR3 sequence is 14 residues long. V was clipped by 2 bases and J by 2 bases, with 10 bases between them. CDR1 SGHTA and CDR2 FQGNSA come from the germline V gene. In DNA form, the CDR3 reads TGTGCCAGCAGCTTACCGGGTAGTACCTACGAGCAGTACTTC. Amino acids: CASSLPGSTYEQYF.

CDR3 in amino acids: CAWSRGQGYEQFF. DNA for the CDR3: TGTGCCTGGAGTAGGGGACAGGGGTATGAGCAGTTCTTC. The rearrangement links TRBV30 to TRBJ2-1; the match to TRBD1 covers 10 bases. With V trimmed by 2 bases and J by 8 bases, 3 bases remained unmatched. This CDR3 has 13 residues. Germline lookup yields CDR1 GTSNPN and CDR2 SVGIG (reference sequence).

Only one count was recorded for this clone. The chain combines TRBV9 with TRBJ2-5, with 11 bases fitting TRBD2. The germline CDR1 and CDR2 sequences are SGDLS and YYNGEE. Trimming cost V 2 bases and J 4 bases; bases outside gene matches: 7. The CDR3 has 16 amino acids. Written as DNA, the CDR3 is TGTGCCAGCAGCGTTGATGTCGGACTAGCGGGAGAGACCCAGTACTTC. It specifies CASSVDVGLAGETQYF.

V and J are TRBV27 and TRBJ2-1, with D possibly matching TRBD2 (6 bases). The CDR3 runs 18 residues. The germline V gene has CDR1 MNHEY and CDR2 SMNVEV (reference sequence). Trimming took 6 bases from V and 8 from J, leaving 29 bases between them. The CDR3 bases are TGTGCCAGCAGCCCGGCGGGACCGGGACTCCCACCGGGTTATGAGCAGTTCTTC. Translation: CASSPAGPGLPPGYEQFF.

This chain connects TRBV28 to TRBJ2-4; 7 nucleotides match TRBD2. After removal of 6 bases from V and 5 bases from J, the junction contained 16 bases not matched to a gene. CDR3 length: 17 amino acids. Germline V CDR1 and CDR2: MDHEN, SYDVKM. The CDR3 bases are TGTGCCAGCAGCGTGGGATTGGGTTTCGCGGGAGAAAACATTCAGTACTTC. It encodes CASSVGLGFAGENIQYF.

The rearrangement uses TRBV30 and TRBJ2-1; 7 nucleotides align to TRBD1. Trimming cost V 2 bases and J 4 bases; bases outside gene matches: 8. Germline V gene lookup returns CDR1 GTSNPN and CDR2 SVGIG (reference sequence). This CDR3 region has 15 residues. This CDR3 reads CAWSTGHRGYNEQFF. The CDR3 DNA reads TGTGCCTGGAGTACCGGCCACAGGGGTTACAATGAGCAGTTCTTC.

The rearrangement links TRBV7-6 to TRBJ2-7; 7 positions agree with TRBD2. Unmatched junction bases numbered 9, after V lost 3 bases and J lost 7 bases. CDR3 length: 14 residues. Germline V gene lookup returns CDR1 SGHVS and CDR2 FNYEAQ. The CDR3 region has the DNA TGTGCCAGCAGCTTTGGAGAACTAGCGTCTGAGCAGTACTTC. This codes for CASSFGELASEQYF.

The chain uses TRBV6-6 and TRBJ1-4; 8 positions agree with TRBD1. Germline V gene lookup returns CDR1 MNHNY and CDR2 SVGAGI (reference sequence). With 5 bases clipped from V and 8 bases from J, the junction kept 10 bases outside the gene matches. The CDR3 is 15 amino acids. CDR3 bases: TGTGCCAGCAGTAGCCCAGGACAGGGTGAGGAAAAACTGTTTTTT. Translating gives CASSSPGQGEEKLFF.

This clone was seen only once. This chain joins TRBV5-1 and TRBJ2-7; 7 nucleotides agree with TRBD1. The CDR3 sequence is 12 residues long. The V segment lost 4 bases and the J segment 5 bases; nucleotides outside the gene matches: 3. Germline V CDR1 and CDR2: SGHRS, YFSETQ. CDR3 in amino acids: CASSPTGNEQYF. The CDR3 nucleotides are TGCGCCAGCAGCCCGACAGGGAACGAGCAGTACTTC.

The chain couples TRBV7-9 to TRBJ2-1, with D perhaps TRBD2 (5 bases). CDR3 length equals 14 residues. The germline V and J ends were trimmed by 3 bases and 6 bases, with 12 bases remaining between them. CDR1 and CDR2 (germline): SEHNR, FQNEAQ (reference sequence). Written as DNA, the CDR3 is TGTGCCAGCAGCTTTCGGGGAAGCTCCAATGAGCAGTTCTTC. Its translation is CASSFRGSSNEQFF.

The chain combines TRBV7-9 with TRBJ2-7, with D possibly matching TRBD1 (5 bases). The V end was cut by 4 bases, the J end by 5 bases, with 12 bases between. The CDR3 spans 13 residues. Germline V gene lookup returns CDR1 SEHNR and CDR2 FQNEAQ (reference sequence). The CDR3 coding sequence is TGTGCCAGCAGCTGGGGCAGGGCCGACGAGCAGTACTTC. It encodes CASSWGRADEQYF.

This clone was detected once. The CDR3 DNA is TGTGCCAGCAGCGGAGCGGGCAGCGTCTACAATGAGCAGTTCTTC. It translates to CASSGAGSVYNEQFF. This chain joins TRBV5-4 and TRBJ2-1, with D tentatively TRBD2 (6 bases). V shed 4 bases and J shed 3 bases, with 14 bases lying between them. The CDR3 is made up of 15 amino acids. In germline, CDR1 is SGHNT, CDR2 YYREEE (reference sequence).

The count of this clone is one. The chain couples TRBV19 to TRBJ2-1, with 8 bases lining up with TRBD2. The CDR3 is 16 residues long. V lost 3 bases to trimming and J lost 5 bases; unmatched junction nucleotides: 9. In germline, CDR1 is LNHDA, CDR2 SQIVND (reference sequence). The DNA of the CDR3 is TGTGCCAGTAGTATCCCGGGACTAGTGGAAAACAATGAGCAGTTCTTC. Amino acid sequence: CASSIPGLVENNEQFF.